This TCR beta chain stems from a study of blood T cell repertoires in COVID-19 (dated by TCRdb to 2020 to 2021). For the wider study: Collaborator samples came from the United States, Italy and Spain and covered acute and convalescent phases of COVID-19. The material from the prospective study consisted of cDNA or gDNA derived from T cells, B-cell-depleted T cells, or PBMCs. Subjects who had been exposed to COVID-19, were actively infected with it, or had recovered from it provided the deeply sampled blood TCRbeta repertoires that made up the dataset. The repertoires were released in a freely available public database intended as a resource for research on the immune response to SARS-CoV-2. The samples were drawn from two sources: the first 160 participants of the ongoing ImmuneRACE study, and 1,200 or so subjects contributed by 6 global collaborators. The sample metadata nearly always contained a de-identified subject ID, COVID-19 status, age in years and sex. HLA class I and class II types, where available, came from metadata supplied by the sample provider rather than from assay-based typing. Summary of the overall study and its limitations: The quantity of clinical and demographic metadata differed by source and by participant and was supplied without curation.

Participants in the prospective study were enrolled through a virtual design, were aged roughly 18 to 100 years, and lived in some 24 United States geographic areas. In the prospective study, participants were assigned to cohorts based on the clinical history participants reported in a screening survey and a study questionnaire. ImmuneRACE Cohort 3 recovered participants were defined by two consecutive negative NP/OP PCR tests, healthcare professional clearance, or symptom resolution. Mobile phlebotomists in the prospective study collected whole blood, serum and a nasopharyngeal or oropharyngeal swab from every participant. Participants in the prospective study had the option to provide additional blood draws and questionnaires over a roughly two-month period. Before DNA extraction, prospective study blood samples were shipped either frozen or at room temperature. CDR1 and CDR2, per the germline V gene, are SQVTM and ANQGSEA. At the junction V is shortened by 4 bases and J by 3 bases, with 12 bases in between. Counted from cysteine to phenylalanine, this CDR3 has 13 amino acids. CDR3 DNA is the only sequence kept; it has 39 bases, read in frame from the first base.

Concerning this clone itself: It has no known antigen specificity. No base quality values were provided; no much bigger clone lies one nucleotide off.

The immunoSEQ Assay, a bias-controlled multiplex PCR, was used to amplify TCRbeta CDR3 regions from genomic DNA. In the source study's methods: Within the assay, amplification of reference gene primers was used to estimate how many nucleated cells each sample contained. To quantify the absolute abundance of each unique TCRbeta CDR3 rearrangement, sequence reads were collapsed and filtered. Productive Simpson clonality was computed per sample as the square root of Simpson's diversity index over productive rearrangements. TCRdb took over this immuneACCESS table, retaining in-frame rearrangements with V and J assigned. Such tables are incomplete; in checked studies, under half of the missing clones stem from an unresolved V gene, and the remainder is unexplained. That table furnishes V, J and clone size, whereas the DNA furnished D and trimming. The sample contains approximately 250,000 clones, about 80% of them found a single time. In total, the top ten clones hold over 12% of the sample.

Material: PBMCs or T cells enriched from blood (not recorded which). The origin of this receptor is a man aged 40-55 years who had recovered from COVID-19. The sequence is built from TRBV29-1 and TRBJ1-1; the D gene is unclear. The CDR3 region: CSVGEGWDTEAFF. The nucleotides read TGCAGCGTTGGGGAGGGATGGGACACTGAAGCTTTCTTT.